Below, 13 T cell receptor beta chains from the same sample are listed, as sequenced in a study of T cell repertoires in cytomegalovirus infection. TCRdb processed the reads anew with MiXCR; each CDR3 protein has one entry. The sample has about 110,000 distinct CDR3 sequences, 29% seen once. No antigen has been assigned to these receptors. This sample comprised CD8+ T cells from cultured PBMCs, obtained from culture after CMV antigen stimulation. Receptors were obtained from a human donor in good health (CMV status not recorded). Some clones in this sample may be carry-over from other donors' samples.

V gene TRBV2 combines with J gene TRBJ1-5; 10 bases fit TRBD1. CDR1 and CDR2 from the germline V gene are SNHLY and FYNNEI. V lost 6 bases and J lost 9; bases outside the gene matches: 11. The CDR3 runs to 15 residues. CDR3 sequence reads: CASSEGDRGGRPQHF. CDR3 nucleotides: TGTGCCAGCAGCGAGGGGGACAGGGGCGGGCGGCCCCAGCATTTT. Based on the CDR3 plus reference TRBV2 and TRBJ1-5, the full variable domain is EPEVTQTPSHQVTQMGQEVILRCVPISNHLYFYWYRQILGQKVEFLVSFYNNEISEKSEIFDDQFSVERPDGSNFTLKIRSTKLEDSAMYFCASSEGDRGGRPQHFGDGTRLSIL.

J is TRBJ1-5 and V is TRBV12-3 or TRBV12-4; a possible D gene is TRBD1 (6 bases). V dropped 6 bases and J dropped 7 bases, with 16 bases sitting between them. This CDR3 spans 14 amino acids. The chain's CDR3 is CASRDSGGQQPQHF. CDR3 nucleotide sequence: TGTGCCAGCAGAGATAGCGGGGGCCAACAGCCCCAGCATTTT.

This chain connects TRBV2 to TRBJ2-2; 7 bases fit TRBD1. V lost 5 bases to trimming and J lost 0 bases; unmatched junction nucleotides: 9. The germline V gene encodes CDR1 SNHLY and CDR2 FYNNEI. The CDR3 is made up of 17 amino acids. CDR3 region: CASSSLRTGPNTGELFF. The CDR3 DNA reads as TGTGCCAGCAGTTCCCTCCGGACAGGTCCGAACACCGGGGAGCTGTTTTTT.

In this sample, this clonotype turned up a few times. The rearrangement links TRBV19 to TRBJ2-1; D might be TRBD1 or TRBD2, each matching 5 bases. Trimming removed 1 base at V and 0 bases at J, with 7 bases between. The CDR3 spans 15 residues. Germline CDR1 and CDR2: LNHDA and SQIVND (reference sequence). The CDR3 sequence: CASSIAGGSYNEQFF. In nucleotides, the CDR3 is TGTGCCAGTAGTATAGCTGGGGGCTCCTACAATGAGCAGTTCTTC.

This clonotype was seen many times. The chain employs TRBV27 and TRBJ1-1; perhaps TRBD1 as D (5 bases). Per the germline V gene, CDR1 is MNHEY and CDR2 is SMNVEV (reference sequence). Trimming removed 6 bases at V and 1 base at J, with 15 bases between. The CDR3 sequence is 15 residues long. The CDR3 bases are TGTGCCAGCAGCCTCCTTGGGGCCGCGAACACTGAAGCTTTCTTT. This codes for CASSLLGAANTEAFF.

With regard to this clonotype: The CDR3 end shows no conserved phenylalanine or tryptophan, and so a read error is likely. This sequence joins TRBV9 and TRBJ1-1, with unresolved D. The CDR3 is 12 residues long. Germline-derived CDR1 and CDR2 are SGDLS and YYNGEE. Trimming took off 4 bases at V and 5 bases at J, with 9 bases between the two ends. In nucleotides, the CDR3 is TGTGCCAGCAGCTCGGGCGCGACTGAAGCTTTCCTT. This sequence encodes CASSSGATEAFL.

Here the CDR3 reads CASSSLRRRFGFSYEQYF. DNA for the CDR3: TGTGCCAGCAGCTCCCTCCGTAGAAGATTTGGATTTTCCTACGAGCAGTACTTC. The chain couples TRBV11-2 to TRBJ2-7; no reliable D call. V lost 4 bases, J lost 1 base, and 23 bases lay in between. This CDR3 comprises 18 residues. CDR1 SGHAT and CDR2 FQNNGV come from the germline V gene.

This clonotype was counted a few times. V and J are TRBV12-3 or TRBV12-4 and TRBJ2-1; D might be TRBD2 (6 bases). CDR3 length: 14 amino acids. The germline V and J ends were trimmed by 8 bases and 7 bases, with 18 bases remaining between them. Here the CDR3 reads CASGGAIGPNEQFF. CDR3 in DNA: TGTGCCAGCGGCGGGGCTATAGGCCCGAATGAGCAGTTCTTC.

The chain is built from TRBV2 and TRBJ2-2; TRBD2 matches at 10 bases. The CDR3 length is 16 residues. Germline CDR1 reads SNHLY; CDR2 reads FYNNEI. V was clipped by 10 bases and J by 6 bases; unmatched bases: 14. The CDR3 DNA is TGTGCCAACGCCGCCTCGCTAGCGGGGGTTTCCGGGGAGCTGTTTTTT. Translated: CANAASLAGVSGELFF. The full variable domain, rest sourced from reference TRBV2 and TRBJ2-2, is EPEVTQTPSHQVTQMGQEVILRCVPISNHLYFYWYRQILGQKVEFLVSFYNNEISEKSEIFDDQFSVERPDGSNFTLKIRSTKLEDSAMYFCANAASLAGVSGELFFGEGSRLTVL.

The chain carries TRBV7-2 and TRBJ2-2, with D possibly called TRBD1 or TRBD2 (8 bases each). Trimming took off 1 base at V and 8 bases at J, with 23 bases between the two ends. The CDR3 consists of 18 residues. Germline-derived CDR1 and CDR2 are SGHTA and FQGNSA. CDR3 sequence (DNA): TGTGCCAGCAGCTTAGAACAGGGGGGACTAGACTCAACTGGGGAGCTGTTTTTT. As protein: CASSLEQGGLDSTGELFF.

The rearrangement uses TRBV12-3 or TRBV12-4 and TRBJ2-1; 7 nucleotides agree with TRBD1. Trimming cost V 3 bases and J 6 bases; bases outside gene matches: 8. This CDR3 contains 15 residues. The CDR3 loop reads CASSLLDRAGNEQFF. The CDR3 coding sequence is TGTGCCAGCAGTTTGCTCGACAGGGCGGGCAATGAGCAGTTCTTC.

A remark on this clonotype: One end of the junction fails to match germline, which may point to a read error. V and J are TRBV4-1 and TRBJ2-3, with 9 bases matching TRBD2. This CDR3 region has 14 residues. Germline CDR1 MGHRA, CDR2 YSYEKL. The DNA of the CDR3 is TGCGCCAGCAGCCAAGATCCGTCTAGCGGGATCTTGAATTTT. Translated, it gives CASSQDPSSGILNF.

This chain uses TRBV20-1 with TRBJ2-4, with D possibly matching TRBD1 (6 bases). The V and J ends lost 1 base and 5 bases respectively, with 9 bases between them. The CDR3 is 13 residues long. Germline values: CDR1 DFQATT, CDR2 SNEGSKA (reference sequence). As DNA, the CDR3 is TGCAGTGCTAGAGCCAGGACAGAAAACATTCAGTACTTC. Translated, it gives CSARARTENIQYF.